The 5 T cell receptor beta chains listed next were all sequenced from one sample in a study of blood T cells in healthy people across ages. It was with a sample-barcoded 5' primer and a J-beta primer mix that a second PCR of roughly 6 to 11 cycles was run. TCRdb re-called the 5' RACE reads through MiXCR, storing one row per CDR3 protein. Among about 1.5 million distinct CDR3 sequences, 35% to 45% were seen once, and the ten largest hold more than 4%. Sequenced input: blood. These receptors were taken from a woman under 30 in good health.

The sample holds a few counts of this clonotype. The chain recombines TRBV27 with TRBJ1-1; TRBD1 is a possible D gene (5 bases). The V end was cut by 9 bases, the J end by 1 base, with 18 bases between. Germline assignment: CDR1 MNHEY and CDR2 SMNVEV (reference sequence). The CDR3 runs 15 residues. The CDR3 spells CASSGTAFRNTEAFF. The DNA for the CDR3 is TGTGCCAGTAGTGGGACGGCATTCAGGAACACTGAAGCTTTCTTT.

The chain carries TRBV29-1 and TRBJ2-3; 7 bases align to TRBD2. V shed 6 bases, J shed 4 bases, and the junction held 10 bases outside the gene matches. The CDR3 is 14 residues long. Germline CDR1 is SQVTM and CDR2 is ANQGSEA. In DNA form, the CDR3 reads TGCAGCGTGAAGAGACTAGCAGGTTCAGATACGCAGTATTTT. It yields the protein CSVKRLAGSDTQYF.

Here the CDR3 reads CASVSGIGPGEQYF. CDR3 DNA sequence: TGTGCCAGCGTGTCGGGAATCGGTCCGGGCGAGCAGTACTTC. V gene TRBV27 combines with J gene TRBJ2-7; D perhaps matches TRBD2 (5 bases). The V end lost 8 bases, the J end lost 6 bases, and 20 bases lay between the germline ends. The CDR3 is made up of 14 amino acids. Per germline, CDR1 MNHEY and CDR2 SMNVEV (reference sequence).

This clonotype appeared a few times. The chain has TRBV12-3 or TRBV12-4 and TRBJ2-3; D is perhaps TRBD2 (5 bases). Deletions cut 3 bases from V and 0 bases from J, with 7 bases between. The CDR3 has 14 residues. This CDR3 reads CASSFEGSTDTQYF. CDR3 sequence (DNA): TGTGCCAGCAGTTTTGAGGGAAGCACAGATACGCAGTATTTT.

This clonotype appeared a few times. This chain connects TRBV20-1 to TRBJ2-5; D uncertain. Trimming stripped 5 bases from V and 5 bases from J, with 12 bases between. Per germline, CDR1 DFQATT and CDR2 SNEGSKA (reference sequence). This CDR3 is built from 12 residues. This CDR3 reads CSAGLMLETQYF. The CDR3 coding sequence is TGCAGTGCTGGTCTAATGCTGGAGACCCAGTACTTC.